This TCR beta chain was found in a study of blood T cell repertoires in COVID-19. Study-level background: PBMCs, B-cell-depleted T cells, or T cells provided the cDNA or gDNA that made up the material.

Self-reported history from a screening survey and questionnaire set each donor's cohort. Trimming took 3 bases from V and 4 from J, leaving 16 bases between them. The length of the CDR3 is 16 residues. CDR1 is LNHDA and CDR2 is SQIVND in the germline V gene (reference sequence). Only in-frame clones appear in the TCRdb table, and some are missing; sequencing was by immunoSEQ multiplex PCR. The repertoire holds 180,000 or so clones, 83% seen once, with 3.6% in the top ten. Sequencing was done on a sample of PBMCs or T cells enriched from blood (not recorded which). The sequence derives from a woman in her forties or fifties in a cohort exposed to, infected with or recovered from COVID-19 (not recorded which). The J gene is TRBJ2-1, the V gene TRBV19; a possible D gene is TRBD2 (5 bases). The CDR3 bases are TGTGCCAGTAGTATCTCGGGAAGGGTGGCGTACAATGAGCAGTTCTTC. Its protein product is CASSISGRVAYNEQFF.